These 4 T cell receptor beta chains were sequenced from one sample in a study of T cell repertoires in cytomegalovirus infection. For these TCRs, the target antigens are not known. TCRdb called the reads again in MiXCR, with one record for every CDR3 protein. Of about 60,000 distinct CDR3 sequences in the sample, around 33% were seen once. The sequenced sample consisted of PBMCs, sequenced either directly or after in vitro stimulation (not recorded which). These receptors all come from a human donor in good health (CMV status not recorded). Some clones in this sample may be carry-over from other donors' samples.

The chain recombines TRBV12-3 or TRBV12-4 with TRBJ1-1; no firm D call. The CDR3 is 12 residues long. Trimming took off 2 bases at V and 8 bases at J, with 9 bases between the two ends. CDR3 coding DNA: TGTGCCAGCAGTTTAAATACGGCCGAAGCTTTCTTT. It encodes CASSLNTAEAFF.

The rearrangement links TRBV11-2 to TRBJ1-4; 7 nucleotides line up with TRBD1. CDR1 and CDR2 (germline): SGHAT, FQNNGV. Unmatched junction bases numbered 13, after V lost 6 bases and J lost 3 bases. The CDR3 totals 17 residues. CDR3 residues: CASSLLGTAYPNEKLFF. CDR3 nucleotide sequence: TGTGCCAGCAGTCTACTTGGGACAGCCTACCCTAATGAAAAACTGTTTTTT.

The J gene is TRBJ2-7, the V gene TRBV4-1, with D perhaps TRBD2 (6 bases). The V and J ends lost 1 base and 0 bases respectively, with 10 bases between them. This CDR3 has 15 residues. Germline V gene sequence: CDR1 MGHRA, CDR2 YSYEKL. The CDR3 sequence is CASSQGYSGSYEQYF. CDR3 coding DNA: TGCGCCAGCAGCCAAGGGTATAGCGGCTCCTACGAGCAGTACTTC.

The rearrangement joins TRBV11-2 to TRBJ2-2; no clear D gene. V was trimmed by 5 bases and J by 3 bases, leaving 10 bases between them. CDR1 is SGHAT and CDR2 is FQNNGV in the germline V gene. The CDR3 consists of 14 residues. Written as DNA, the CDR3 is TGTGCCAGCAGCGTCCCCAGAGACACCGGGGAGCTGTTTTTT. It translates to CASSVPRDTGELFF.